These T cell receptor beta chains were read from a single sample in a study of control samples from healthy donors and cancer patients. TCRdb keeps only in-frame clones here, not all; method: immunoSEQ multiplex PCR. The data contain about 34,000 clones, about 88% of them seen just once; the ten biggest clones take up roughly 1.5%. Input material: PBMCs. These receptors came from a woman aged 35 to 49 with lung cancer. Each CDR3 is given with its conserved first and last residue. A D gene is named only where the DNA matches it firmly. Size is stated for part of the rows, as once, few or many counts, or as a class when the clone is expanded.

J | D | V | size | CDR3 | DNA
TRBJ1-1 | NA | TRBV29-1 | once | CSVEGGGTEAFF | TGCAGCGTTGAAGGGGGGGGCACTGAAGCTTTCTTT
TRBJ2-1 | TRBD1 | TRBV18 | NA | CASSPGTGMDEQFF | TGTGCCAGCTCACCAGGGACAGGGATGGATGAGCAGTTCTTC
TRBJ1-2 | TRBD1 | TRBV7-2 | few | CASSFGQGRTGYTF | TGTGCCAGCAGCTTCGGACAGGGCCGGACGGGCTACACCTTC
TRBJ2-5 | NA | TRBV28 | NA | CASSPTSQGETQYF | TGTGCCAGCAGCCCTACAAGTCAAGGGGAGACCCAGTACTTC
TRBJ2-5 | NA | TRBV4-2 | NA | CASSRDRFQETQYF | TGTGCCAGCAGCCGAGACAGGTTTCAAGAGACCCAGTACTTC
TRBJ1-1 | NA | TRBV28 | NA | CASSWMNTEAFF | TGTGCCAGCAGTTGGATGAACACTGAAGCTTTCTTT
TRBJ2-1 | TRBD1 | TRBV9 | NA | CASSERTGGYNEQFF | TGTGCCAGCAGCGAGAGGACAGGGGGCTACAATGAGCAGTTCTTC
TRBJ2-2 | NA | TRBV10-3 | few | CAISESRGRATGELFF | TGTGCCATCAGTGAGTCGCGGGGCCGGGCCACCGGGGAGCTGTTTTTT
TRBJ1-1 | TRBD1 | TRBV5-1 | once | CASRQGQGISTEAFF | TGCGCCAGCAGGCAAGGACAGGGAATATCCACTGAAGCTTTCTTT
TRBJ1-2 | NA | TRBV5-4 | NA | CASSLGAGAIYGYTF | TGTGCCAGCAGCTTGGGTGCAGGGGCGATATATGGCTACACCTTC
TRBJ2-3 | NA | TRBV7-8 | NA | CASSLRRHGELTDTQYF | TGTGCCAGCAGCTTAAGGAGGCACGGGGAGCTCACAGATACGCAGTATTTT
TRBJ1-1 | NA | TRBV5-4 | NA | CASSFVGGNTEAFF | TGTGCCAGCAGCTTCGTTGGAGGGAACACTGAAGCTTTCTTT
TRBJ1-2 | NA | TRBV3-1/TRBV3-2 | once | CASSHRRGEGYTF | TGTGCCAGCAGCCATCGACGGGGGGAGGGCTACACCTTC
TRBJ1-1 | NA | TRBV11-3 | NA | CASSREGGNTEAFF | TGTGCCAGCAGCCGCGAAGGGGGGAACACTGAAGCTTTCTTT
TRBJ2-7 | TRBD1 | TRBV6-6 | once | CASSYATGFSSYEQYF | TGTGCCAGCAGTTACGCGACAGGGTTTAGCTCCTACGAGCAGTACTTC
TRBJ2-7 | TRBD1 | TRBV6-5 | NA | CASTTGDSLSYEQYF | TGTGCCAGCACTACCGGGGACAGCCTCTCCTACGAGCAGTACTTC
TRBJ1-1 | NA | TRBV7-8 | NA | CASSLLGNTEAFF | TGTGCCAGCAGCTTATTGGGGAACACTGAAGCTTTCTTT
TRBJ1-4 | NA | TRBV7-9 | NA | CASSSIEKLFF | TGTGCCAGCAGCTCCATAGAAAAACTGTTTTTT
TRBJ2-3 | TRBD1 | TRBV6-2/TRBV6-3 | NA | CASSIRQGGTDTQYF | TGTGCCAGCAGTATACGACAGGGGGGCACAGATACGCAGTATTTT
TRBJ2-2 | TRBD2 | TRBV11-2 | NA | CASKPSRGLAGNTGELFF | TGTGCCAGCAAGCCGTCCCGCGGCCTAGCGGGGAACACCGGGGAGCTGTTTTTT
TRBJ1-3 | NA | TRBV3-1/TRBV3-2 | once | CASSQSRNTIYF | TGTGCCAGCAGCCAATCGAGAAACACCATATATTTT
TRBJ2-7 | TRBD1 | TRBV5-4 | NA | CASSLETGGKQYF | TGTGCCAGCAGCTTGGAGACAGGGGGCAAGCAGTACTTC
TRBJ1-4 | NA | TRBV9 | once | CASSLDWVGELFF | TGTGCCAGCAGTCTTGACTGGGTTGGAGAACTGTTTTTT